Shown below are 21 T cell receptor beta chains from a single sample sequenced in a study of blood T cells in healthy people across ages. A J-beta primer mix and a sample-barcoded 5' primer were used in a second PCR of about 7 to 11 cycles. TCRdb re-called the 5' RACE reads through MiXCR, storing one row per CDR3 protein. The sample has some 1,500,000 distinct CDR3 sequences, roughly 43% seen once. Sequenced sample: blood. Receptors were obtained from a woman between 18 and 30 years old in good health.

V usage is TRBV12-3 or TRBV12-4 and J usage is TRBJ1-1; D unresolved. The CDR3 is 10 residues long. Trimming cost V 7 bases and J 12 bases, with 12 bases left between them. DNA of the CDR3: TGTGCCAGCACCCTTCAACGGACTTTCTTT. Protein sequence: CASTLQRTFF.

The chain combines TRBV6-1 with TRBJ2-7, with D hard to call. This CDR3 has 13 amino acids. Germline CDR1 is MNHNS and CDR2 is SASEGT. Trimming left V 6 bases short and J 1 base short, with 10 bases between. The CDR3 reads CASREIGSYEQYF. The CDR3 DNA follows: TGTGCCAGCAGGGAAATAGGATCCTACGAGCAGTACTTC.

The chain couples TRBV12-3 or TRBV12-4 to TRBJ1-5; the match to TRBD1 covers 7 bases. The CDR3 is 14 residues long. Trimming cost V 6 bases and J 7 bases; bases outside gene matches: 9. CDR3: CASRDGQARQPQHF. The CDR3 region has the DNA TGTGCCAGCAGAGATGGACAGGCTCGGCAGCCCCAGCATTTT.

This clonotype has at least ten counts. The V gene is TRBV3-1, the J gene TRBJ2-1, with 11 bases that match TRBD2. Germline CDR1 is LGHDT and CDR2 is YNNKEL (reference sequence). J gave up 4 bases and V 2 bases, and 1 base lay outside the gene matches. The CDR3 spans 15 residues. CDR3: CASSQRTSGYNEQFF. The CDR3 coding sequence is TGTGCCAGCAGCCAACGGACTAGCGGGTACAATGAGCAGTTCTTC.

CDR3 bases: TGCGCCAGCAGCCAAACAGGCAGGGGAAGGCCCTACAATGAGCAGTTCTTC. Translation: CASSQTGRGRPYNEQFF. The rearrangement joins TRBV4-1 to TRBJ2-1; the D gene is possibly TRBD1 (6 bases). Germline V gene data show CDR1 as MGHRA and CDR2 as YSYEKL. This CDR3 is 17 amino acids long. With 2 bases removed from V and 2 bases from J, the gap between germline ends came to 16 bases.

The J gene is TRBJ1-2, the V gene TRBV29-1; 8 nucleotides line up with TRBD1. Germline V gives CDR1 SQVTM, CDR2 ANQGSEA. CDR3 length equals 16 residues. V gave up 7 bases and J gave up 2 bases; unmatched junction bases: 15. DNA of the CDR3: TGCAGCGGCGAACTGCGGACAGGGCCGTTAAACTATGGCTACACCTTC. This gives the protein CSGELRTGPLNYGYTF.

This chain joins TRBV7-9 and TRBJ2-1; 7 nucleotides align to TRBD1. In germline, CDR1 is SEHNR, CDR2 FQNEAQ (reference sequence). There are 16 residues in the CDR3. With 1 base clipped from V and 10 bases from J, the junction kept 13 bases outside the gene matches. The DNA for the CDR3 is TGTGCCAGCAGCTTAGAAGGACAGGTGCTCCAATACGAGCAGTTCTTC. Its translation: CASSLEGQVLQYEQFF.

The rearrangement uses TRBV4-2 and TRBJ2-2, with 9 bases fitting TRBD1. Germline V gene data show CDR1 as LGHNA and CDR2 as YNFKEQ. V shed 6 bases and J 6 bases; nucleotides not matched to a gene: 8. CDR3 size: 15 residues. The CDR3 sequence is CASRKRDREAGELFF. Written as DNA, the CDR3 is TGTGCCAGCAGAAAAAGGGACAGGGAGGCCGGGGAGCTGTTTTTT.

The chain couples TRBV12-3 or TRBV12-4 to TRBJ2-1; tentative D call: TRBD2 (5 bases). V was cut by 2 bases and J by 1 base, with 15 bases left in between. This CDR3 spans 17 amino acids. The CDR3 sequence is CASSLKGGLQSYNEQFF. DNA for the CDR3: TGTGCCAGCAGTTTAAAGGGCGGGCTGCAGTCCTACAATGAGCAGTTCTTC.

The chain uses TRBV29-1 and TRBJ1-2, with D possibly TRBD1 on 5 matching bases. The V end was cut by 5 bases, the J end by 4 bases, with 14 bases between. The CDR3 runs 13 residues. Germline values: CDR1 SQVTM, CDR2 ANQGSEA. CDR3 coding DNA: TGCAGCGTTCAAGGGAGGGGTGGCTATGGCTACACCTTC. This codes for CSVQGRGGYGYTF.

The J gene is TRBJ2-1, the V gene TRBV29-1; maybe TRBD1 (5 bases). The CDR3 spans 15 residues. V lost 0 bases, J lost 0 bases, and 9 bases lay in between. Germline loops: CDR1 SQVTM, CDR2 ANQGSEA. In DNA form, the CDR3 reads TGCAGCGTTGAAGATCTAGGGGACTCCTACAATGAGCAGTTCTTC. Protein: CSVEDLGDSYNEQFF.

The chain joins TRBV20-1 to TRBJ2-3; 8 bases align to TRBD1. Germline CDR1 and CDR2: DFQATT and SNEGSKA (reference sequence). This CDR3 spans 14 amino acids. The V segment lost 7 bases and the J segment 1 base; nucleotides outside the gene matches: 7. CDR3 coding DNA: TGCAGTGTCCCCCAGACAGGGGGCACAGATACGCAGTATTTT. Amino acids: CSVPQTGGTDTQYF.

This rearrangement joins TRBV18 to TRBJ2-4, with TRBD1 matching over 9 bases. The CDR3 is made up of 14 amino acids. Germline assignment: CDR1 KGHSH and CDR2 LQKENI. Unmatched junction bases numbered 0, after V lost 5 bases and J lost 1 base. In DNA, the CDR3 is TGTGCCAGCTCAGGGACAGGGGCCAAAAACATTCAGTACTTC. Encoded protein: CASSGTGAKNIQYF.

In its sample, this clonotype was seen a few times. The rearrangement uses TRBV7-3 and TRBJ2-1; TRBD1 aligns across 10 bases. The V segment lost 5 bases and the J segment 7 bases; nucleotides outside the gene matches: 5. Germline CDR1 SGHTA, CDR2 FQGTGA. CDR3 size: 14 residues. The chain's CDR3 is CASSPDRGPNEQFF. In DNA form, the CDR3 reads TGTGCCAGCAGCCCTGACAGGGGGCCAAATGAGCAGTTCTTC. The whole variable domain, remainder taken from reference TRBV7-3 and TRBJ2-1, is GAGVSQTPSNKVTEKGKYVELRCDPISGHTALYWYRQSLGQGPEFLIYFQGTGAADDSGLPNDRFFAVRPEGSVSTLKIQRTERGDSAVYLCASSPDRGPNEQFFGPGTRLTVL.

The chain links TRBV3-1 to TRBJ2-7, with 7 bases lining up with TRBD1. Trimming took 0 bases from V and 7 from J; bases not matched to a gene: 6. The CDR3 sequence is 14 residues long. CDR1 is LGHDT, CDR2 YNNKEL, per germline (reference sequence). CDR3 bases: TGTGCCAGCAGCCAAGAGATAGGGGGCGATGAGCAGTACTTC. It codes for CASSQEIGGDEQYF.

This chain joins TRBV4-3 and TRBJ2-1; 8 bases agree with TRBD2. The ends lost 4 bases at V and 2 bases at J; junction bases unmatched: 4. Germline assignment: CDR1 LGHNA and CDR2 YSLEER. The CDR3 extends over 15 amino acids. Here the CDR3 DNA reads TGCGCCAGCAGCCGATCGGGGGGGACCTACAATGAGCAGTTCTTC. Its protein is CASSRSGGTYNEQFF.

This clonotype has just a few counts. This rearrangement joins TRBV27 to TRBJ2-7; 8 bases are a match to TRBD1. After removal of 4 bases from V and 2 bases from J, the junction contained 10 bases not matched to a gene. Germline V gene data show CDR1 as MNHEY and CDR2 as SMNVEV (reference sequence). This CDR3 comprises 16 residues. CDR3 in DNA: TGTGCCAGCAGTTCCCCAGCCGGGACAGGAACCTACGAGCAGTACTTC. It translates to CASSSPAGTGTYEQYF.

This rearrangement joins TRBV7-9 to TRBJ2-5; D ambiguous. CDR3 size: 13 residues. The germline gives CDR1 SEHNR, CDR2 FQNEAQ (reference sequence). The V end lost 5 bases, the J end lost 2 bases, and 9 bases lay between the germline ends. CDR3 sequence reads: CASSATVQETQYF. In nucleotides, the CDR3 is TGTGCCAGCAGCGCGACGGTGCAAGAGACCCAGTACTTC.

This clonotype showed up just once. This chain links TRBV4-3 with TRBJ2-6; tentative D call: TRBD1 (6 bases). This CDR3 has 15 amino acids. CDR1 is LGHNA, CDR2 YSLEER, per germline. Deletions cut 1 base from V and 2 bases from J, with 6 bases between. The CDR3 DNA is TGCGCCAGCAGCCAAGGGACAGCTGGGGCCAACGTCCTGACTTTC. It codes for CASSQGTAGANVLTF.

The CDR3 loop reads CASSINRGGELFF. The CDR3 bases are TGTGCCAGCAGTATTAACAGGGGTGGGGAGCTGTTTTTT. V usage is TRBV12-3 or TRBV12-4 and J usage is TRBJ2-2; 7 bases align to TRBD1. The trim removed 5 bases at V and 8 bases at J, leaving 5 bases unmatched. The CDR3 contains 13 residues.

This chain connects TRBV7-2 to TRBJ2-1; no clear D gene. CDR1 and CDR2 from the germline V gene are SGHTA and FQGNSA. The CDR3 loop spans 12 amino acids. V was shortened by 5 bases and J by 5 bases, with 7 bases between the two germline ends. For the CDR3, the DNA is TGTGCCAGCAGCCTCATAAACAATGAGCAGTTCTTC. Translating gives CASSLINNEQFF.